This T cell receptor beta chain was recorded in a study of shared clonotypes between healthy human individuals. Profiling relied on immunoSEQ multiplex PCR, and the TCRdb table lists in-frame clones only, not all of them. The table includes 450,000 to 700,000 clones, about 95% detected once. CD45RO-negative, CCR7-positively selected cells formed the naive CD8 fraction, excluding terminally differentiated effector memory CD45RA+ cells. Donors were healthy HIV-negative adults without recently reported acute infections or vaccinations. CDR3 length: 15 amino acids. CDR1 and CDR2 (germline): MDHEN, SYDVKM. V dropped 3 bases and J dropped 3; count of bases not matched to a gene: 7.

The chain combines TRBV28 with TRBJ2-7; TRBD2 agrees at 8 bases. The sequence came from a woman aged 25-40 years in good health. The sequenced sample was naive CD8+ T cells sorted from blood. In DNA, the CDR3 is TGTGCCAGCAGTTTTAGCGGGACATTACTCTACGAGCAGTACTTC. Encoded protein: CASSFSGTLLYEQYF.